Each of the 6 T cell receptor beta chains below was sequenced from the same sample in a study of patients and donors after allogeneic stem cell transplantation. Using its own MiXCR run on the RT-PCR reads, TCRdb lists one record per CDR3 protein. The sample comprises 150,000 to 200,000 distinct CDR3 sequences, 24% of which are singletons, and roughly 25% rests with the top ten. Sequencing used blood, either unsorted or a sorted T cell fraction (not recorded which). All receptors come from a human donor who was either an allogeneic HSCT recipient or a stem cell or donor lymphocyte infusion donor (not recorded which). It is not recorded whose cells these are; they may come from a transplant donor.

In its sample, this clonotype was seen a few times. The rearrangement links TRBV6-5 to TRBJ1-1; D gene uncertain. Per germline, CDR1 MNHEY and CDR2 SVGAGI. This CDR3 comprises 14 residues. V was clipped by 6 bases and J by 1 base, with 12 bases between them. The CDR3 DNA is TGTGCCAGCAGAACTGGACCGACGAACACTGAAGCTTTCTTT. Residues: CASRTGPTNTEAFF.

V gene TRBV5-1 combines with J gene TRBJ1-1; the D gene is possibly TRBD1 (5 bases). Germline V gene data show CDR1 as SGHRS and CDR2 as YFSETQ. The CDR3 is 13 residues long. The V end lost 5 bases, the J end lost 0 bases, and 8 bases lay between the germline ends. The CDR3, as DNA: TGCGCCAGCAGGGGGGTGGTGAACACTGAAGCTTTCTTT. This gives the protein CASRGVVNTEAFF.

This chain connects TRBV6-6 to TRBJ1-5; D call uncertain. The CDR3 is made up of 15 amino acids. Trimming cost V 6 bases and J 1 base, with 13 bases left between them. Germline-derived CDR1 and CDR2 are MNHNY and SVGAGI (reference sequence). CDR3: CASSPRTGSNQPQHF. CDR3 DNA: TGTGCCAGCAGCCCTCGGACTGGGAGCAATCAGCCCCAGCATTTT.

In its sample, this clonotype was seen a few times. This CDR3 reads CSVAHLKGLIDYTF. The CDR3 DNA follows: TGCAGCGTTGCCCACTTGAAGGGTCTAATTGACTACACCTTC. The chain combines TRBV29-1 with TRBJ1-2; the D is unclear. The CDR3 consists of 14 residues. V was trimmed by 4 bases and J by 10 bases, leaving 22 bases between them. CDR1 SQVTM and CDR2 ANQGSEA come from the germline V gene. The full variable domain, its missing parts supplied by reference TRBV29-1 and TRBJ1-2, is SAVISQKPSRDICQRGTSLTIQCQVDSQVTMMFWYRQQPGQSLTLIATANQGSEATYESGFVIDKFPISRPNLTFSTLTVSNMSPEDSSIYLCSVAHLKGLIDYTFGSGTRLTVV.

The count of this clonotype is one. The genes are TRBV2 and TRBJ1-4; possibly TRBD1 for D (5 bases). The CDR3 loop spans 15 amino acids. Germline V gene lookup returns CDR1 SNHLY and CDR2 FYNNEI. V was cut by 0 bases and J by 2 bases, with 7 bases left in between. This CDR3 reads CASSEARGTNEKLFF. CDR3 nucleotides: TGTGCCAGCAGTGAAGCGCGGGGGACTAATGAAAAACTGTTTTTT.

This clonotype came up a few times. The chain has TRBV10-3 and TRBJ2-7, with a tentative D call TRBD1 (6 bases). Trimming removed 2 bases from V and 0 bases from J, with 11 bases in between. Looked up from germline, CDR1 is ENHRY and CDR2 is SYGVKD. The CDR3 is 15 residues long. The CDR3 loop is CAISESTGISYEQYF. The CDR3 bases are TGTGCCATCAGTGAGAGTACAGGGATCTCCTACGAGCAGTACTTC.